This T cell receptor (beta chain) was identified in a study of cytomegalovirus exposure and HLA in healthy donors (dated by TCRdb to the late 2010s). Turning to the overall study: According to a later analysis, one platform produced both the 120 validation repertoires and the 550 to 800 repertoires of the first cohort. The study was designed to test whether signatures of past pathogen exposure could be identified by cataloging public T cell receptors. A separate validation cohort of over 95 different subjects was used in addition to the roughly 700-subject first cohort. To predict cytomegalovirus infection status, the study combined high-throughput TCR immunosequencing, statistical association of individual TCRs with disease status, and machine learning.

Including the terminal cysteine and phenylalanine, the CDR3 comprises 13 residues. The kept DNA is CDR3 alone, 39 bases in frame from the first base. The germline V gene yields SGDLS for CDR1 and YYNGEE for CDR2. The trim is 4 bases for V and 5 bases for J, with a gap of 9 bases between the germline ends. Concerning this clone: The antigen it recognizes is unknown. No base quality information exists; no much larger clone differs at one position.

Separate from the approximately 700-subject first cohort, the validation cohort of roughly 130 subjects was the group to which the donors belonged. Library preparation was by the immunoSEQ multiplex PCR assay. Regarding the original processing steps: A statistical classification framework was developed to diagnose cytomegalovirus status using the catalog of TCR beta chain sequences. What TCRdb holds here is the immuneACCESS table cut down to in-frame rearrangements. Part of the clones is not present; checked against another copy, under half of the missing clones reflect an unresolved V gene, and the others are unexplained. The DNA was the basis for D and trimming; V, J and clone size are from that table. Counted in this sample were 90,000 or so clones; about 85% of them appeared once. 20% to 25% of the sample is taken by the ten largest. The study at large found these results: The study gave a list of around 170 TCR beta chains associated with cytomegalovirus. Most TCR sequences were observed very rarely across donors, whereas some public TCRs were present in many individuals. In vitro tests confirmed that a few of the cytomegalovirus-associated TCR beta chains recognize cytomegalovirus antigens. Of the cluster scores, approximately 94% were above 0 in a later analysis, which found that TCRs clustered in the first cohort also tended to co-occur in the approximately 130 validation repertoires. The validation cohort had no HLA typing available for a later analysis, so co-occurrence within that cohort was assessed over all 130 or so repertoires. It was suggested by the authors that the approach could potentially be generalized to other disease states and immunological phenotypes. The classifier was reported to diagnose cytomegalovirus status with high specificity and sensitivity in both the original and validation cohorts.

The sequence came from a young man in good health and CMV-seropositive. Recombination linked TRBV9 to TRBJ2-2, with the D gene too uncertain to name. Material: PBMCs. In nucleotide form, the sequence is TGTGCCAGCAGCTTTCCCCCGACCGGGGAGCTGTTTTTT. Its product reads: CASSFPPTGELFF.